The TCR beta chain under discussion was sequenced for a study of beta chain features in type 1 diabetes listed by TCRdb under 2018. The study in broad terms: No differences in mean age, gender distribution, total cell number or subset yield were found between patients and healthy donors. A total of around 110,000,000 sorted cells were examined across all samples, and a strong correlation was observed between cell number per subset and RNA yield. The study compared TCRB repertoires of sorted circulating CD4+ T cell subsets between recently diagnosed type 1 diabetes patients and matched healthy donors. Whereas all 28 donors provided naive and central memory subsets, regulatory and stem cell-like memory subsets were isolated from just 8 patients and about eight healthy donors. Broader findings and caveats from the paper: Shorter templates might have been favored by PCR, but patient and control samples were amplified and corrected together, so both groups would have been affected equally by any skew. At VDJ recombination sites, patients with type 1 diabetes made fewer insertions and deleted more nucleotides, a pattern implying thymic rearrangement abnormalities. Sequencing cDNA rather than genomic DNA could over-represent highly expressing activated cells, although activation and CD3 levels did not differ between groups. Naive, central memory and regulatory TCRB repertoires appeared to be more similar among patients than among healthy donors. A moderate but significant shortening of TCRB CDR3 length was observed in type 1 diabetes patients in all four CD4+ subsets. Only small numbers of individuals were included in the HLA sub-analyses, which left unresolved whether HLA type had any influence on TCRB rearrangement.

In regard to this clone: Its cognate antigen has yet to be identified. No much larger clonotype is one base removed from it; base qualities were not supplied.

Trimming takes 3 bases from V and 3 bases from J, and the germline ends sit 12 bases apart. The CDR1 and CDR2 encoded by the germline V gene are SNHLY and FYNNEI. Spanning cysteine to phenylalanine, the CDR3 consists of 14 amino acids. Only the CDR3 portion is preserved as DNA: 42 bases, with reading frame beginning at the first base. From each donor, a single peripheral blood sample of 100 to 150 mL on average was drawn into heparinised tubes. A BD FACSAria II was used to sort naive, central memory, regulatory and stem cell-like memory CD4+ T cells with a panel that included CD45RO, CCR7, CD25, CD127, CD95 and CD27. Purity was above 95% for every sorted population. Right away, PBMCs were isolated by Lymphoprep density gradient centrifugation and were stained directly, with no culture step. So that batch effects would be minimized, each experiment stained and sorted samples in pairs, pairing one healthy donor with one patient.

The High Capacity cDNA Reverse Transcription Kit was used to reverse transcribe all of the isolated RNA, meaning that expressed TCRB transcripts were what got sequenced. Deep immunoSEQ sequencing was applied to naive, central memory and regulatory T cell samples, giving an average of about 3.8 million total reads per sample. Sorted cells were lysed in RLT buffer and RNA was extracted with DNase-treated RNeasy Micro or Mini kits, depending on cell number. To prevent cross-contamination, every cell subset was processed on its own, while patient and healthy donor samples were processed together. Using the immunoSEQ multiplex PCR, TCRB sequences were amplified from cDNA into 87-bp fragments spanning the CDR3 region. Sequencing of the amplicons was done on the Illumina HiSeq platform. As for the original processing: Synthetic template baselines were used to correct PCR bias computationally, reads within Hamming distance 2 were collapsed, and singletons that could not be merged were discarded. Reads were aligned against IMGT to assign V, D and J genes, CDR3 length and insertions or deletions at six rearrangement sites. Within each subset, clonotype counts were normalized to sorted cell number, after which true diversity and Gini coefficients were computed with the tcR R package. The overlap coefficient, calculated on TCRB nucleotide sequences, was used to measure repertoire sharing. The clones in this table, taken by TCRdb from immuneACCESS, are in-frame only. Not every clone is retained; where verified, under half of the shortfall comes from an unresolved V gene, and the cause of the rest is unknown. Clone size and the V and J calls come from that table; the DNA yielded D and trimming. The table for this sample lists 160,000 or so clones; around 8.3% of them were counted only once. The ten largest clonotypes hold 0.54% of the sample.

The rearrangement combines TRBV2 with TRBJ2-7; TRBD2 might be the D gene, on 6 matching bases. The TCR sequence derives from a woman younger than 30 with type 1 diabetes. The specimen sequenced was central memory CD4+ T cells from blood. DNA sequence: TGTGCCAGCAGTGATCGGGGGTCATACTACGAGCAGTACTTC. Its protein is CASSDRGSYYEQYF.